This T cell receptor (beta chain) comes out of a study of T cells expressing NK-cell markers. Study context: Underlying the TCR beta repertoires were sorted CD3+CD56+NKG2C+, CD3+CD56+NKG2C- and CD3+CD56-NKG2C+ T cells.

TCRdb processed the 5' RACE reads again and assigns one entry to each CDR3 protein, with no DNA. The sample has about 110,000 distinct CDR3 sequences. This CDR3 is 14 amino acids long. Germline-derived CDR1 and CDR2 are MNHEY and SMNVEV (reference sequence). Sequencing used blood T cells: a sorted CD56 or NKG2C T cell subset, CD4+ or CD8+ T cells, or bulk PBMC T cells (not recorded which). V and J are TRBV27 and TRBJ2-1; the D call of TRBD2 rests on TCRdb alone, since no DNA is present to check it. The receptor was isolated from a woman between 18 and 69 years old in good health. CDR3 amino acids: CASSLTSGNNEQFF.